The 7 T cell receptor beta chains below were found in one sample sequenced in a study of blood T cell repertoires in COVID-19. The repertoire was sequenced with immunoSEQ multiplex PCR; TCRdb's copy has only in-frame clones and lacks some. The sample holds around 150,000 clones; 76% are singletons and the top ten take roughly 3.6%. Input material: peripheral blood. These receptor sequences come from a woman of 80 years or more with acute or convalescent COVID-19.

The rearrangement links TRBV3-1 (or the pseudogene TRBV3-2) to TRBJ1-6; D not certain. Deletions cut 7 bases from V and 5 bases from J, with 9 bases between. Germline V gene lookup returns CDR1 LGHDT and CDR2 YNNKEL (reference sequence). There are 13 residues in the CDR3. CDR3 nucleotide sequence: TGTGCCAGCACTTTACAGAATAATTCACCCCTCCACTTT. This encodes CASTLQNNSPLHF.

The V gene is TRBV6-2 or TRBV6-3, the J gene TRBJ2-7, with a weak D call TRBD1 (5 bases). Between the trimmed V and J ends, which lost 4 bases and 3 bases, there was a span of 7 bases. There are 12 residues in the CDR3. Germline V gene sequence: CDR1 MNHEY, CDR2 SVGEGT. The CDR3 protein is CASSSQDYEQYF. The CDR3 DNA reads TGTGCCAGCAGTTCACAGGACTACGAGCAGTACTTC.

V is TRBV5-1 and J is TRBJ2-2, with 7 bases matching TRBD1. Trimming removed 1 base from V and 4 bases from J; junction bases left unmatched: 10. From germline, CDR1 is SGHRS and CDR2 YFSETQ. This CDR3 region has 17 residues. The CDR3 spells CASSLSGLAGGTGELFF. The CDR3 coding sequence is TGCGCCAGCAGCTTGTCTGGTTTGGCAGGGGGCACCGGGGAGCTGTTTTTT.

The rearrangement uses TRBV4-3 and TRBJ2-3, with 15 bases matching TRBD2. The germline gives CDR1 LGHNA, CDR2 YSLEER. V shed 1 base and J 4 bases; nucleotides not matched to a gene: 12. The CDR3 is made up of 20 amino acids. The CDR3 protein is CASSQAKPGLAGGLADTQYF. Here the CDR3 DNA reads TGCGCCAGCAGCCAAGCTAAACCGGGACTAGCGGGGGGTTTAGCAGATACGCAGTATTTT.

This sequence joins TRBV18 and TRBJ1-1; possible D gene TRBD1, 6 bases. The CDR3 has 15 amino acids. V shed 4 bases and J shed 0 bases, with 12 bases lying between them. Germline CDR1 reads KGHSH; CDR2 reads LQKENI. For the CDR3, the DNA is TGTGCCAGCTCACGTCGTGGGGGCCTGAACACTGAAGCTTTCTTT. Residues: CASSRRGGLNTEAFF.

The chain links TRBV12-5 to TRBJ2-5; weak D call: TRBD2 (8 bases). Trimming took 6 bases from V and 4 from J, leaving 15 bases between them. This CDR3 is built from 14 residues. Germline assignment: CDR1 LGHNT and CDR2 FRNRAP. The DNA of the CDR3 is TGTGCTAGTGGCCGGGGGGGACAGCCAGAGACCCAGTACTTC. This gives the protein CASGRGGQPETQYF. Combining the CDR3 with reference TRBV12-5 and TRBJ2-5 gives the whole variable domain DARVTQTPRHKVTEMGQEVTMRCQPILGHNTVFWYRQTMMQGLELLAYFRNRAPLDDSGMPKDRFSAEMPDATLATLKIQPSEPRDSAVYFCASGRGGQPETQYFGPGTRLLVL.

CDR3 sequence (DNA): TGTGCCATCAGTTCCGGGACAGGGGTTGGCTACACCTTC. Its protein product is CAISSGTGVGYTF. This chain connects TRBV10-3 to TRBJ1-2; 10 bases align to TRBD1. V trimming: 5 bases; J trimming: 7 bases; junction bases outside the gene matches: 4. Germline values: CDR1 ENHRY, CDR2 SYGVKD. This CDR3 has 13 residues.